These T cell receptor beta chains were read from a single sample in a study of blood T cell repertoires in COVID-19. The table came from immunoSEQ multiplex PCR; TCRdb's copy has only in-frame clones and leaves some out. This sample carries about 300,000 clones, 83% of them seen once, and the ten largest clones take about 1.2%. Sequencing was performed on peripheral blood. These receptors were taken from a woman between 45 and 65 years old with acute or convalescent COVID-19. Each CDR3 is given with its conserved first and last residue. The D gene is left open where the match is weak. Size is omitted from some rows. Given values are once, few, many or a class for expanded clones.

TRBD1,NA,TRBJ1-2,TRBV30,CAWSTGDYGYTF,TGTGCCTGGAGTACAGGGGACTATGGCTACACCTTC
NA,NA,TRBJ1-2,TRBV5-5,CASSGGHGSDGYTF,TGTGCCAGCAGCGGGGGACACGGGTCCGATGGCTACACCTTC
TRBD2,NA,TRBJ2-1,TRBV18,CASYVGGGGYNEQFF,TGTGCCAGCTACGTCGGAGGCGGGGGCTACAATGAGCAGTTCTTC
TRBD2,few,TRBJ2-1,TRBV18,CASSLTSGYNEQFF,TGTGCCAGCTCCCTGACTAGCGGATACAATGAGCAGTTCTTC
TRBD1,NA,TRBJ1-5,TRBV28,CASSLLQGQGSNQPQHF,TGTGCCAGCAGTTTACTTCAGGGACAGGGAAGCAATCAGCCCCAGCATTTT
TRBD1,NA,TRBJ1-2,TRBV7-2,CASSLGGDSSGYGYTF,TGTGCCAGCAGCTTAGGTGGGGACAGCTCTGGGTATGGCTACACCTTC
NA,NA,TRBJ1-1,TRBV2,CASTGQSNTEAFF,TGTGCCAGCACCGGACAGTCGAACACTGAAGCTTTCTTT
TRBD1,NA,TRBJ2-1,TRBV4-1,CASSPNRGLNEQFF,TGCGCCAGCAGCCCCAACAGGGGGCTCAATGAGCAGTTCTTC
NA,NA,TRBJ1-1,TRBV2,CASRRSSTEAFF,TGTGCCAGCCGCAGAAGTTCCACTGAAGCTTTCTTT
NA,NA,TRBJ2-7,TRBV27,CASSPASIRPEQYF,TGTGCCAGCAGCCCAGCGTCGATCCGCCCCGAGCAGTACTTC
TRBD1,few,TRBJ2-5,TRBV4-2,CASSQDDRDETQYF,TGTGCCAGCAGCCAAGATGACAGGGACGAGACCCAGTACTTC
NA,NA,TRBJ1-1,TRBV27,CASSPMGQNTEAFF,TGTGCCAGCAGCCCAATGGGACAGAACACTGAAGCTTTCTTT
NA,once,TRBJ2-5,TRBV5-1,CASSISRPTRGETQYF,TGCGCCAGCAGCATTTCGAGGCCGACCCGAGGAGAGACCCAGTACTTC
NA,NA,TRBJ1-3,TRBV6-5,CASSKRGQGNTIYF,TGTGCCAGCAGTAAACGTGGACAGGGAAACACCATATATTTT
NA,NA,TRBJ1-2,TRBV7-9,CASSFDSTASNYGYTF,TGTGCCAGCAGCTTCGATTCTACAGCCTCTAACTATGGCTACACCTTC
TRBD1,few,TRBJ1-1,TRBV27,CASRWDRDMNTEAFF,TGTGCCAGCAGGTGGGACAGGGACATGAACACTGAAGCTTTCTTT
TRBD1,NA,TRBJ1-6,TRBV4-2,CASSQDWTGVSPLHF,TGTGCCAGCAGCCAAGACTGGACAGGGGTTTCACCCCTCCACTTT
TRBD1,NA,TRBJ1-2,TRBV12-3/TRBV12-4,CASSPWTGDGYTF,TGTGCCAGCAGTCCCTGGACAGGGGATGGCTACACCTTC
TRBD1,NA,TRBJ1-1,TRBV7-3,CASSLDREAEAFF,TGTGCCAGCAGCTTGGACAGGGAGGCTGAAGCTTTCTTT
NA,NA,TRBJ1-2,TRBV5-1,CASSSQGTYGYTF,TGCGCCAGCAGCTCGCAGGGCACCTATGGCTACACCTTC
NA,NA,TRBJ1-2,TRBV18,CASSREQSYGYTF,TGTGCCAGCTCTCGGGAACAGAGCTATGGCTACACCTTC
NA,few,TRBJ1-1,TRBV7-2,CASSPLSINTEAFF,TGTGCCAGCAGCCCCCTATCCATTAACACTGAAGCTTTCTTT
NA,NA,TRBJ2-2,TRBV24-1,CATSDFRGGGTGELFF,TGTGCCACCAGTGACTTCCGGGGAGGGGGGACCGGGGAGCTGTTTTTT
NA,NA,TRBJ1-1,TRBV6-5,CASSYSRKKAFF,TGTGCCAGCAGTTACTCGCGCAAGAAAGCTTTCTTT
NA,NA,TRBJ2-1,TRBV5-8,CASSLIQRATSEQFF,TGTGCCAGCAGCTTGATCCAGCGGGCCACGAGTGAGCAGTTCTTC
TRBD2,NA,TRBJ2-1,TRBV5-1,CASSLGTSGTEQFF,TGCGCCAGCTCTCTTGGGACTAGCGGGACTGAGCAGTTCTTC
NA,many,TRBJ1-3,TRBV9,CASSPSLGRGNTIYF,TGTGCCAGCAGCCCTAGCTTGGGTCGTGGAAACACCATATATTTT
NA,NA,TRBJ2-6,TRBV9,CASSGVTDSGANVLTF,TGTGCCAGCAGCGGGGTAACAGACTCTGGGGCCAACGTCCTGACTTTC
TRBD1,NA,TRBJ1-4,TRBV6-1,CASSGTGPVLLEGKLFF,TGTGCCAGCAGTGGGACAGGGCCGGTTCTGCTTGAAGGGAAACTGTTTTTT
NA,NA,TRBJ1-2,TRBV20-1,CSVQGYGYTF,TGCAGTGTTCAGGGCTATGGCTACACCTTC
NA,NA,TRBJ2-5,TRBV12-3/TRBV12-4,CASSLVRGETQYF,TGTGCCAGCAGTTTAGTTAGGGGGGAGACCCAGTACTTC
TRBD2,NA,TRBJ2-3,TRBV27,CASSLGTSGIISSTDTQYF,TGTGCCAGCAGTTTGGGGACTAGCGGAATAATTTCTAGCACAGATACGCAGTATTTT
NA,NA,TRBJ1-2,TRBV5-4,CASSPSGQVNYGYTF,TGTGCCAGCAGCCCGTCAGGACAAGTCAACTATGGCTACACCTTC
TRBD1,NA,TRBJ2-4,TRBV4-2,CASSQDEGAKNIQYF,TGTGCCAGCAGCCAAGATGAGGGGGCGAAGAACATTCAGTACTTC
NA,NA,TRBJ1-2,TRBV4-3,CASSQDWGNYGYTF,TGCGCCAGCAGCCAAGATTGGGGCAACTATGGCTACACCTTC
NA,NA,TRBJ1-2,TRBV24-1,CATSDFAASRDGYTF,TGTGCCACCAGTGATTTTGCAGCCTCCAGGGATGGCTACACCTTC
NA,NA,TRBJ1-3,TRBV19,CASQLGRDSSGNTIYF,TGTGCCAGTCAACTTGGGAGGGATAGCTCTGGAAACACCATATATTTT
NA,NA,TRBJ1-4,TRBV7-9,CASSFDRMNEKLFF,TGTGCCAGCAGCTTCGACAGGATGAATGAAAAACTGTTTTTT
TRBD2,NA,TRBJ2-7,TRBV2,CASSRLAGTYEQYF,TGTGCCAGCAGCAGACTAGCGGGGACATACGAGCAGTACTTC
NA,NA,TRBJ1-1,TRBV11-1,CASGVGGDYSEAFF,TGTGCCAGCGGCGTGGGGGGAGACTATTCTGAAGCTTTCTTT
NA,NA,TRBJ2-3,TRBV29-1,CSVEKRLHTSTDTQYF,TGCAGCGTTGAAAAGCGACTTCACACTAGCACAGATACGCAGTATTTT
TRBD2,NA,TRBJ2-1,TRBV29-1,CSVLGLAGPSSYNEQFF,TGCAGCGTCTTGGGACTAGCGGGGCCCAGCTCCTACAATGAGCAGTTCTTC
NA,NA,TRBJ2-7,TRBV7-9,CASSDFNNEQYF,TGTGCCAGCAGCGACTTCAACAACGAGCAGTACTTC
NA,few,TRBJ1-1,TRBV6-5,CASTYAGNTEAFF,TGTGCCAGCACCTACGCAGGGAACACTGAAGCTTTCTTT
TRBD1,NA,TRBJ1-6,TRBV7-9,CASSPGTANNSPLHF,TGTGCCAGCAGCCCAGGGACAGCGAATAATTCACCCCTCCACTTT
TRBD2,NA,TRBJ2-7,TRBV7-2,CASSLVGTSSYEQYF,TGTGCCAGCAGCTTAGTGGGGACTAGCAGCTACGAGCAGTACTTC